The 19 T cell receptor beta chains given below trace back to one sample, sequenced in a study of T-cell memory formation after mild COVID-19. In TCRdb, the 5' RACE reads were re-called with MiXCR into one record per CDR3 protein. The sample consists of 300,000 or so distinct CDR3 sequences, roughly 15% of them appearing once. Input material: PBMCs or a T cell subset sorted from them (not recorded which). These receptors all stem from a man aged 18-30 years who had mild COVID-19 (a few samples of this study predate the infection). Cell type and time point are not known.

This clonotype was counted a few times. V usage is TRBV12-3 or TRBV12-4 and J usage is TRBJ2-1, with a possible D match to TRBD1 (5 bases). With 6 bases removed from V and 6 bases from J, the gap between germline ends came to 12 bases. This CDR3 is built from 13 residues. The CDR3 nucleotides read TGTGCCAGCAGCGCGCAGGGTCGCAATGAGCAGTTCTTC. Translating it yields CASSAQGRNEQFF.

This clonotype turned up a few times. The chain recombines TRBV5-1 with TRBJ2-3; tentative D call: TRBD2 (7 bases). The CDR3 is 18 amino acids. CDR1 and CDR2 (germline): SGHRS, YFSETQ. Deletions cut 4 bases from V and 6 bases from J, with 27 bases between. CDR3 region: CASSLRRGGALVSDTQYF. CDR3 DNA: TGCGCCAGCAGCCTCCGCCGTGGGGGGGCCCTGGTATCGGATACGCAGTATTTT.

This clonotype has at least ten counts. V is TRBV12-3 or TRBV12-4 and J is TRBJ2-5; unclear D gene. There are 13 residues in the CDR3. The V gene lost 5 bases and the J gene lost 4 bases, with 11 bases spanning the gap. CDR3: CASSLNSRETQYF. CDR3 coding DNA: TGTGCCAGCAGTCTTAACAGCAGAGAGACCCAGTACTTC.

This clonotype was seen repeatedly, ten times or more. This chain uses TRBV5-1 with TRBJ1-4, with TRBD1 as a possible D gene (5 bases). Trimming took 7 bases from V and 3 from J, leaving 13 bases between them. Germline V gene lookup returns CDR1 SGHRS and CDR2 YFSETQ. CDR3 length equals 14 residues. The CDR3 DNA sequence: TGCGCCAGCGGGAGGGACGGACCTAATGAAAAACTGTTTTTT. This sequence encodes CASGRDGPNEKLFF.

This clonotype was seen only a few times. The rearrangement joins TRBV10-3 to TRBJ2-1, with D uncertain. V lost 0 bases, J lost 5 bases, and 11 bases lay in between. This CDR3 region has 15 residues. From germline, CDR1 is ENHRY and CDR2 SYGVKD. The CDR3 nucleotides read TGTGCCATCAGTGAGTCGAGGCAGCCTAACAATGAGCAGTTCTTC. Its protein product is CAISESRQPNNEQFF.

The rearrangement links TRBV19 to TRBJ2-2; D tentatively reads TRBD1 or TRBD2 (6 bases each). The CDR3 is 16 amino acids. CDR1 and CDR2 from the germline V gene are LNHDA and SQIVND (reference sequence). V was cut by 8 bases and J by 3 bases, with 19 bases left in between. This CDR3 reads CASRTGGRRDTGELFF. CDR3 coding DNA: TGTGCCAGTCGAACCGGGGGCAGGCGAGACACCGGGGAGCTGTTTTTT. Based on the CDR3 plus reference TRBV19 and TRBJ2-2, the full variable domain is DGGITQSPKYLFRKEGQNVTLSCEQNLNHDAMYWYRQDPGQGLRLIYYSQIVNDFQKGDIAEGYSVSREKKESFPLTVTSAQKNPTAFYLCASRTGGRRDTGELFFGEGSRLTVL.

CDR3 residues: CASRSQRGADTQYF. The CDR3 DNA reads as TGCGCCAGCAGGAGTCAGCGGGGGGCTGATACGCAGTATTTT. This rearrangement joins TRBV10-2 to TRBJ2-3, with TRBD2 matching 9 bases. The CDR3 sequence is 14 residues long. V lost 6 bases, J lost 6 bases, and 7 bases stayed unmatched. The germline CDR1 and CDR2 sequences are WSHSY and SAAADI.

This clonotype has a handful of counts. The V and J genes are TRBV9 and TRBJ1-2; 8 bases line up with TRBD1. This CDR3 has 13 amino acids. CDR1 SGDLS and CDR2 YYNGEE come from the germline V gene. Trimming removed 4 bases from V and 8 bases from J; junction bases left unmatched: 7. The CDR3 sequence is CASSQGAVRGYTF. In DNA form, the CDR3 reads TGTGCCAGCAGCCAGGGGGCGGTTCGGGGCTACACCTTC.

The chain is built from TRBV5-1 and TRBJ2-1; 9 bases line up with TRBD2. CDR1 is SGHRS and CDR2 is YFSETQ in the germline V gene. V shed 0 bases, J shed 5 bases, and the junction held 3 bases outside the gene matches. CDR3 size: 15 residues. CDR3 DNA: TGCGCCAGCAGCTTGGTTGCGGGGGGGAACAATGAGCAGTTCTTC. It yields the protein CASSLVAGGNNEQFF. Using reference TRBV5-1 and TRBJ2-1 for the parts outside the CDR3, the full variable domain is KAGVTQTPRYLIKTRGQQVTLSCSPISGHRSVSWYQQTPGQGLQFLFEYFSETQRNKGNFPGRFSGRQFSNSRSEMNVSTLELGDSALYLCASSLVAGGNNEQFFGPGTRLTVL.

The CDR3: CASSLSSGQGGSPLHF. The CDR3 nucleotides are TGTGCCAGCAGTTTATCTTCCGGACAGGGCGGTTCACCCCTCCACTTT. The V and J genes are TRBV12-3 or TRBV12-4 and TRBJ1-6; 8 nucleotides align to TRBD1. V dropped 2 bases and J dropped 9; count of bases not matched to a gene: 9. This CDR3 is built from 16 residues.

This clonotype was detected only a few times. The CDR3 nucleotides read TGTGCCAGCAGCTTAATGGCCACCATTGCCGAGACCCAGTACTTC. Translated: CASSLMATIAETQYF. The gene calls are TRBV7-2 and TRBJ2-5; no clear D. There are 15 residues in the CDR3. Looked up from germline, CDR1 is SGHTA and CDR2 is FQGNSA. V was shortened by 2 bases and J by 5 bases, with 15 bases between the two germline ends.

The chain links TRBV6-5 to TRBJ2-1, with 11 bases matching TRBD2. Germline V gives CDR1 MNHEY, CDR2 SVGAGI. The CDR3 totals 15 residues. Losses at the gene ends were 0 bases for V and 9 bases for J; bases not matched to a gene: 4. The CDR3 here is CASSYSASGGSEQFF. The CDR3 DNA follows: TGTGCCAGCAGTTACTCGGCTAGCGGGGGGAGTGAGCAGTTCTTC.

The chain has TRBV20-1 and TRBJ2-3; D uncertain. This CDR3 has 13 residues. Germline loops: CDR1 DFQATT, CDR2 SNEGSKA (reference sequence). Trimming pared 2 bases from V and 3 bases from J, leaving 9 bases between. The CDR3 spells CSARSLGTDTQYF. The CDR3 nucleotides are TGCAGTGCTAGATCGTTGGGGACAGATACGCAGTATTTT.

The CDR3 sequence: CASSLGGLAGNNEQFF. Here the CDR3 DNA reads TGTGCCAGCAGCCTCGGGGGACTAGCGGGCAACAATGAGCAGTTCTTC. V gene TRBV3-1 combines with J gene TRBJ2-1; 12 bases agree with TRBD2. The germline CDR1 and CDR2 sequences are LGHDT and YNNKEL (reference sequence). The CDR3 has 16 amino acids. V dropped 4 bases and J dropped 5; count of bases not matched to a gene: 6.

The chain employs TRBV11-2 and TRBJ2-2; tentative D call: TRBD1 (6 bases). In germline, CDR1 is SGHAT, CDR2 FQNNGV. The CDR3 spans 16 residues. V was clipped by 5 bases and J by 0 bases, with 13 bases between them. This CDR3 reads CASSPRTAPNTGELFF. CDR3 coding DNA: TGTGCCAGCAGCCCGAGGACAGCCCCGAACACCGGGGAGCTGTTTTTT.

The CDR3: CASRRTGAIDTGELFF. The CDR3 DNA follows: TGTGCCAGCAGACGAACAGGGGCCATAGACACCGGGGAGCTGTTTTTT. The chain employs TRBV6-2 or TRBV6-3 and TRBJ2-2; 7 positions agree with TRBD1. The germline V gene has CDR1 MNHEY and CDR2 SVGEGT. Trimming removed 6 bases from V and 3 bases from J; junction bases left unmatched: 10. The CDR3 length is 16 residues.

This clonotype was counted between two and nine times. The chain has TRBV5-1 and TRBJ2-2; either TRBD1 or TRBD2 may supply D (5 bases each). This CDR3 comprises 16 residues. V lost 4 bases and J 1 base, leaving 14 bases between the germline ends. CDR1 is SGHRS and CDR2 is YFSETQ in the germline V gene. The CDR3, as DNA: TGCGCCAGCAGCGTTCTCGTGGGGGAGAACACCGGGGAGCTGTTTTTT. Translating it yields CASSVLVGENTGELFF. Looking up the rest from reference TRBV5-1 and TRBJ2-2 gives the full variable domain: KAGVTQTPRYLIKTRGQQVTLSCSPISGHRSVSWYQQTPGQGLQFLFEYFSETQRNKGNFPGRFSGRQFSNSRSEMNVSTLELGDSALYLCASSVLVGENTGELFFGEGSRLTVL.

CDR3 residues: CSARDRVAGSDEQFF. CDR3 nucleotides: TGCAGTGCTAGAGATCGAGTAGCGGGGTCCGATGAGCAGTTCTTC. The J gene is TRBJ2-1, the V gene TRBV20-1; TRBD2 matches 8 bases. Germline CDR1 is DFQATT and CDR2 is SNEGSKA (reference sequence). J was trimmed by 8 bases and V by 0 bases; bases with no gene match: 9. The length of the CDR3 is 15 residues.

The chain combines TRBV5-1 with TRBJ2-3; 11 nucleotides match TRBD2. Looked up from germline, CDR1 is SGHRS and CDR2 is YFSETQ. V gave up 0 bases and J gave up 6 bases; unmatched junction bases: 3. The CDR3 is 15 residues long. The CDR3 DNA follows: TGCGCCAGCAGCTTGGCCGGGACTAGCGGTGATACGCAGTATTTT. Translating gives CASSLAGTSGDTQYF.